This T cell receptor (beta chain) was identified during a study of blood T cell repertoires in COVID-19. Study context: PBMCs, B-cell-depleted T cells, or T cells provided the cDNA or gDNA that made up the material.

The CDR3 has 14 residues. The V end lost 6 bases, the J end lost 6 bases, and 18 bases lay between the germline ends. Germline V gene lookup returns CDR1 MNHEY and CDR2 SVGEGT. The age range of participants was 18 to 89 years, with residence in roughly 25 US areas. Assignment of participants to cohorts was predicated upon participant-reported clinical history. Authors' processing steps: For nucleated cells, counts were estimated from reference gene primer amplification. Measured with immunoSEQ multiplex PCR; TCRdb has only the in-frame clones, and not every one. That table is the source of V, J and clone size, and D and trimming were worked out from the DNA. The data hold 180,000 or so clones, with 75% to 90% observed a single time.

The sample consisted of PBMCs or T cells enriched from blood (not recorded which). The genes are TRBV6-2 or TRBV6-3 and TRBJ2-7; D is perhaps TRBD1 (5 bases). The origin of this receptor is a woman aged 55-75 years who had recovered from COVID-19. The CDR3 sequence: CASRPMTATLEQYF. In DNA, the CDR3 is TGTGCCAGCAGACCTATGACAGCCACCCTCGAGCAGTACTTC.